This T cell receptor beta chain was captured in a study of blood T cell repertoires in COVID-19. Details on this clone: A junction end diverges from the germline sequence, so it may reflect a read error.

Some clones are missing from TCRdb's copy, which holds only in-frame ones; the method was immunoSEQ multiplex PCR. The sample has about 70,000 clones; around 86% are singletons. CDR3 length: 14 amino acids. Germline V gene data show CDR1 as SGHAT and CDR2 as FQNNGV. The clonotype comes from a man aged 35-49 years with COVID-19, enrolled during active disease. The sequencing sample was made of peripheral blood. The genes are TRBV11-2 and TRBJ1-1; D might be TRBD1 (5 bases). For the CDR3, the DNA is TGTGCCAGCAGCCTAGAAGGGGTTTATACTGAAGCTTTCTTT. Its protein product is CASSLEGVYTEAFF.